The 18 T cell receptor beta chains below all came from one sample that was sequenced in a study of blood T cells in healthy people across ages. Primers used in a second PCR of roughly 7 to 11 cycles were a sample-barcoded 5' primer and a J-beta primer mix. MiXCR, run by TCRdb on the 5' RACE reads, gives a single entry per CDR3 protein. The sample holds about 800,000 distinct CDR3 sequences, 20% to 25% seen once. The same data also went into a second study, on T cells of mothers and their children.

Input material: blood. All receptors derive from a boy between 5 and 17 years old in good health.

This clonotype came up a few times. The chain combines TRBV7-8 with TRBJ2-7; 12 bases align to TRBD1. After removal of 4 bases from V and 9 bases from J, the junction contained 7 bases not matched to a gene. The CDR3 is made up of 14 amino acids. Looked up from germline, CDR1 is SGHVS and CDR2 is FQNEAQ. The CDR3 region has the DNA TGTGCCAGCAGCTCACGCCGGGACAGGGGGCGGCAGTACTTC. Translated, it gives CASSSRRDRGRQYF.

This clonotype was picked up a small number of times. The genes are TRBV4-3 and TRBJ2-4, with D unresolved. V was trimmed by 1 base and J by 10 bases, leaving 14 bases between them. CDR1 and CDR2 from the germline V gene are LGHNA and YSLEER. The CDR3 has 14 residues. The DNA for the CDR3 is TGCGCCAGCAGCCAAGCTGCGTCTGGTGGTATTCAGTACTTC. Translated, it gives CASSQAASGGIQYF.

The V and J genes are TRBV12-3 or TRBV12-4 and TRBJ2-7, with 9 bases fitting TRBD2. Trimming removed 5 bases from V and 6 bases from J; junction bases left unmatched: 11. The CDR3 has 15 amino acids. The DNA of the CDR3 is TGTGCCAGCAGTGATCCGGGACTAGCAAGGGGCGAGCAGTACTTC. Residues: CASSDPGLARGEQYF.

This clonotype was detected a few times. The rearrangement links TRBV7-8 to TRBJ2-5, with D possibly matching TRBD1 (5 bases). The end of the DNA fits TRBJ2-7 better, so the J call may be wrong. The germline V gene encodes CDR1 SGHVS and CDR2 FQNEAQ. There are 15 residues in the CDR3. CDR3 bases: TGTGCCAGCAGCCATTTGGGGCAGAGCTCCTACGAGCAGTACTTC. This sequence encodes CASSHLGQSSYEQYF.

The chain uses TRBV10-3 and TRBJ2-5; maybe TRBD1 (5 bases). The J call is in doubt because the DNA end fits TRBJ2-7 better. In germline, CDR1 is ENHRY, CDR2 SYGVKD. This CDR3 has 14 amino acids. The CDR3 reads CAINLTAISYEQYF. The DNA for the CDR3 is TGTGCCATCAACTTGACAGCGATCTCCTACGAGCAGTACTTC.

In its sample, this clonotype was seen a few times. The CDR3 loop reads CASSFLSHYGYTF. The CDR3 coding sequence is TGTGCCAGCAGCTTTCTGTCCCACTATGGCTACACCTTC. The J gene is TRBJ1-2, the V gene TRBV11-2; D call uncertain. Germline V gene data show CDR1 as SGHAT and CDR2 as FQNNGV. Trimming removed 3 bases from V and 3 bases from J, with 8 bases in between. This CDR3 contains 13 residues.

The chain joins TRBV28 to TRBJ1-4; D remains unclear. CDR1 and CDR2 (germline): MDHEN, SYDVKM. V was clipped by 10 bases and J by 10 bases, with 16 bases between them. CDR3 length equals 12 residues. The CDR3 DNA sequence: TGTGCCACCCTGCTAGCAAACCGAAAACTGTTTTTT. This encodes CATLLANRKLFF.

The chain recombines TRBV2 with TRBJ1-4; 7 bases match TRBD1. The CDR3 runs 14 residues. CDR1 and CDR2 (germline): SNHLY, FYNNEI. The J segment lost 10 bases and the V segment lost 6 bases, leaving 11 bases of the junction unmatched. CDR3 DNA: TGTGCCAGCAGGGCGGGACAGATGATGGGAAAACTGTTTTTT. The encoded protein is CASRAGQMMGKLFF.

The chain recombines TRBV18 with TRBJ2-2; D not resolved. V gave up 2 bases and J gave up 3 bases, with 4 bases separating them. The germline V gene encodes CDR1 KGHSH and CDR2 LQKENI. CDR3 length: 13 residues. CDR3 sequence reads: CASSPVHTGELFF. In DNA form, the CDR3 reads TGTGCCAGCTCACCAGTACACACCGGGGAGCTGTTTTTT.

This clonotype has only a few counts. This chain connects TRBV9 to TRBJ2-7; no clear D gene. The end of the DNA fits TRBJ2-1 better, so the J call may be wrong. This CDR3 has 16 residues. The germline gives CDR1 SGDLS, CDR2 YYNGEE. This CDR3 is CASSVGGGSVYNEQFF. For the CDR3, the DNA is TGTGCCAGCAGCGTAGGCGGTGGGTCAGTCTACAATGAGCAGTTCTTC.

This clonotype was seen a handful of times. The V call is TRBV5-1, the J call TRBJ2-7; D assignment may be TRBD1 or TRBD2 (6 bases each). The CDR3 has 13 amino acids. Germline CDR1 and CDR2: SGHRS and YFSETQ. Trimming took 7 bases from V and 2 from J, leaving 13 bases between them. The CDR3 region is CASAGTNAYEQYF. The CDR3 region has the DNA TGCGCCAGCGCGGGGACAAACGCCTACGAGCAGTACTTC.

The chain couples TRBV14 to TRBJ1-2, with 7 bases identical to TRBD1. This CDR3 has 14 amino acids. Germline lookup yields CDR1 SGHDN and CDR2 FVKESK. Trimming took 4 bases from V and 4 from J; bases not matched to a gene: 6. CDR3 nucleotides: TGTGCCAGCAGCCCCCGGGACAGAAGCTATGGCTACACCTTC. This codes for CASSPRDRSYGYTF. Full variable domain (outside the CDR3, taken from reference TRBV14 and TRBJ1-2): EAGVTQFPSHSVIEKGQTVTLRCDPISGHDNLYWYRRVMGKEIKFLLHFVKESKQDESGMPNNRFLAERTGGTYSTLKVQPAELEDSGVYFCASSPRDRSYGYTFGSGTRLTVV.

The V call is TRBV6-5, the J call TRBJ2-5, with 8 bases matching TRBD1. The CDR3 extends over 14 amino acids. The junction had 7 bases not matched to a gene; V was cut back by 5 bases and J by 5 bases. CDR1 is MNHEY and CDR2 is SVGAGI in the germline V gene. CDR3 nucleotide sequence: TGTGCCAGCAGTCCCGGGACAGGATTTGAGACCCAGTACTTC. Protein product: CASSPGTGFETQYF.

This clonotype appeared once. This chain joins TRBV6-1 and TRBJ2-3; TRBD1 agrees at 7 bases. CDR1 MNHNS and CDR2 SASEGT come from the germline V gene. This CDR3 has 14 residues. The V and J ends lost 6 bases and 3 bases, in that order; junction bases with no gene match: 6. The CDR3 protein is CASRTGLRTDTQYF. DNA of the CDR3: TGTGCCAGCAGGACAGGGCTAAGGACAGATACGCAGTATTTT.

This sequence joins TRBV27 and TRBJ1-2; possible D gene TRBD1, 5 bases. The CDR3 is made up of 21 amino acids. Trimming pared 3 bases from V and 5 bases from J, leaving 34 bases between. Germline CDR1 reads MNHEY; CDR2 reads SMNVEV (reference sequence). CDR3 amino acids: CASSFGRANPDKNPTLYGYTF. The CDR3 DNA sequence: TGTGCCAGCAGTTTTGGCAGGGCGAACCCAGACAAAAATCCCACCTTGTATGGCTACACCTTC.

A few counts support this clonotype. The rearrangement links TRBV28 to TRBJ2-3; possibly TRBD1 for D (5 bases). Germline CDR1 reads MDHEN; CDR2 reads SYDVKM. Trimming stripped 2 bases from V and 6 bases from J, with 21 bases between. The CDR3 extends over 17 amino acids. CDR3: CASSLVNAGISVDTQYF. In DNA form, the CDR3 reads TGTGCCAGCAGTTTAGTCAATGCAGGGATATCGGTGGATACGCAGTATTTT.

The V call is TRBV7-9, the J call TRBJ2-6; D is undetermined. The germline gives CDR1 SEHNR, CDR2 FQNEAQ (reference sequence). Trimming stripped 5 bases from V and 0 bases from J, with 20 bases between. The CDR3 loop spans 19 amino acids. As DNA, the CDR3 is TGTGCCAGCAGCCCTGGGTTGGCGTACCAATCCTCTGGGGCCAACGTCCTGACTTTC. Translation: CASSPGLAYQSSGANVLTF.

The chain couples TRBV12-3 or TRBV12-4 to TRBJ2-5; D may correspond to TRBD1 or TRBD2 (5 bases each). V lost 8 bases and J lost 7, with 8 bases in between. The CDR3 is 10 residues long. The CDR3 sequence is CASGTWTQYF. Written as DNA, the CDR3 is TGTGCCAGCGGGACCTGGACCCAGTACTTC.